One sample yielded the 7 T cell receptor beta chains listed below, sequenced in a study of OX40 agonist ivuxolimab in advanced cancers. The data were produced by immunoSEQ multiplex PCR, yet TCRdb's version contains in-frame clones alone and is incomplete. This sample yields around 60,000 clones, of which around 84% are seen a single time; roughly 2.4% belongs to the top ten. The sequenced sample was CD4+ or CD8+ T cells sorted from blood, obtained in a trial of the OX40 agonist ivuxolimab. Receptors originate from an adult with an advanced solid tumor such as melanoma, head and neck, liver or kidney cancer.

In DNA, the CDR3 is TGCGCCAGCACCTTTCAGGGTCGCCCTAGCACAGATACGCAGTATTTT. This encodes CASTFQGRPSTDTQYF. The V and J genes are TRBV5-1 and TRBJ2-3; possible D gene TRBD1, 5 bases. The CDR3 has 16 amino acids. V dropped 6 bases and J dropped 0 bases, with 17 bases sitting between them. Germline lookup yields CDR1 SGHRS and CDR2 YFSETQ.

The chain links TRBV19 to TRBJ1-4; TRBD1 aligns across 7 bases. The CDR3 extends over 15 amino acids. From germline, CDR1 is LNHDA and CDR2 SQIVND (reference sequence). Unmatched junction bases numbered 4, after V lost 5 bases and J lost 1 base. The chain's CDR3 is CASSARQGTNEKLFF. The CDR3, as DNA: TGTGCCAGTAGTGCCAGACAGGGAACTAATGAAAAACTGTTTTTT.

The V call is TRBV5-5, the J call TRBJ2-7, with 10 bases fitting TRBD1. Germline trimming cut 0 bases from V and 5 bases from J; bases unmatched to any gene: 8. This CDR3 has 16 residues. Germline CDR1 SGHKS, CDR2 YYEKEE (reference sequence). CDR3 protein: CASSLAPGQGTHEQYF. CDR3 coding DNA: TGTGCCAGCAGCTTGGCGCCGGGACAGGGGACCCACGAGCAGTACTTC.

This chain uses TRBV4-1 with TRBJ2-3, with 7 bases lining up with TRBD1. Germline CDR1 reads MGHRA; CDR2 reads YSYEKL. Unmatched junction bases numbered 1, after V lost 4 bases and J lost 3 bases. The length of the CDR3 is 13 residues. As DNA, the CDR3 is TGCGCCAGCAGCCGACAGGGAACAGATACGCAGTATTTT. It codes for CASSRQGTDTQYF.

This sequence joins TRBV6-1 and TRBJ1-5; TRBD1 is a possible D gene (5 bases). This CDR3 is 14 amino acids long. Trimming stripped 0 bases from V and 7 bases from J, with 10 bases between. The germline gives CDR1 MNHNS, CDR2 SASEGT. CDR3 amino acids: CASSEAQRGQPQHF. The DNA for the CDR3 is TGTGCCAGCAGTGAAGCGCAGAGGGGCCAGCCCCAGCATTTT.

CDR3: CASSVSGGQETQYF. CDR3 DNA sequence: TGTGCCAGCAGCGTCAGCGGGGGCCAAGAGACCCAGTACTTC. The chain carries TRBV9 and TRBJ2-5; 8 positions match TRBD2. J lost 1 base, V lost 2 bases, and 1 base had no gene match. The CDR3 length is 14 residues. Germline assignment: CDR1 SGDLS and CDR2 YYNGEE.

V gene TRBV6-5 combines with J gene TRBJ2-7; maybe TRBD1 (5 bases). Germline CDR1 is MNHEY and CDR2 is SVGAGI. This CDR3 is 14 amino acids long. V gave up 6 bases and J gave up 2 bases, with 14 bases separating them. In DNA, the CDR3 is TGTGCCAGCAGCCTGACAGTTCGGGCCTACGAGCAGTACTTC. It encodes CASSLTVRAYEQYF.